A selection of T cell receptor beta chains follows, all from one sample in a study of T cell repertoires in cytomegalovirus infection. Their antigens are not known. Each CDR3 protein is one row after TCRdb ran MiXCR on the reads. The repertoire has fewer than 1,000,000 distinct CDR3 sequences, around a third of them found once; the top ten carry 11% to 15%. The source material was cultured CD8+ T cells from PBMCs, sampled from culture after CMV antigen stimulation. Receptors were obtained from a human donor in good health (CMV status not recorded). Some clones in this sample may be carry-over from other donors' samples. Both conserved end residues are part of each CDR3. The order of the fields is clone size, V gene, J gene, D gene, CDR3 length, CDR3 protein, CDR3 DNA. The D gene is left open where the match is weak. Clone size is given for some rows only: seen once, a few or many times, or a class if the clone is expanded.

few	TRBV2	TRBJ2-7	-	13	CASSGNGGYEQYF	TGTGCCAGCAGTGGAAACGGGGGTTACGAGCAGTACTTC
-	TRBV12-3/TRBV12-4	TRBJ1-2	-	15	CASSLVRGHFYGYTF	TGTGCCAGCAGTTTAGTAAGAGGGCACTTCTATGGCTACACCTTC
-	TRBV29-1	TRBJ1-2	-	14	CSGVSLEVGSGYTF	TGCAGCGGAGTAAGCCTCGAAGTGGGGAGCGGCTACACCTTC
few	TRBV6-2/TRBV6-3	TRBJ2-6	-	14	CASSQGHRANVLTF	TGTGCCAGCAGCCAAGGCCACAGGGCCAACGTCCTGACTTTC
-	TRBV12-3/TRBV12-4	TRBJ2-1	-	17	CASSLETSGAGYNEQFF	TGTGCCAGCAGTTTAGAGACCAGTGGGGCAGGATACAATGAGCAGTTCTTC
few	TRBV27	TRBJ1-4	-	15	CASSPKQTTNEKLFF	TGTGCCAGCAGTCCCAAACAAACAACTAATGAAAAACTGTTTTTT
many	TRBV27	TRBJ1-1	-	14	CASSFIGGNTEAFF	TGTGCCAGCAGTTTTATCGGGGGAAACACTGAAGCTTTCTTT
few	TRBV4-1	TRBJ2-7	-	14	CASSGTGTANEQYF	TGCGCCAGCAGCGGAACCGGGACCGCCAACGAGCAGTACTTC
few	TRBV6-1	TRBJ1-5	TRBD1	14	CASSERTGNQPQHF	TGTGCCAGCAGTGAACGGACAGGTAATCAGCCCCAGCATTTT
-	TRBV6-6	TRBJ1-1	-	15	CASSEWGADSTEAFF	TGTGCCAGCAGTGAGTGGGGGGCAGATAGCACTGAAGCTTTCTTT
-	TRBV7-2	TRBJ1-4	-	18	CASSLRSGLRGTNEKLFF	TGTGCCAGCAGCTTAAGGTCGGGGCTAAGAGGAACTAATGAAAAACTGTTTTTT
-	TRBV7-9	TRBJ1-5	-	14	CASSQGDFNQPQHF	TGTGCCAGCAGCCAAGGAGATTTCAATCAGCCCCAGCATTTT
few	TRBV12-3/TRBV12-4	TRBJ1-1	-	13	CASSVTTAPEAFF	TGTGCCAGCAGCGTAACTACAGCCCCTGAAGCTTTCTTT
-	TRBV27	TRBJ1-5	-	14	CASRHRGGNQPQHF	TGTGCCAGCAGGCACAGAGGGGGGAATCAGCCCCAGCATTTT
-	TRBV5-6	TRBJ1-1	-	13	CASSLWGAGEAFF	TGTGCCAGCAGCTTGTGGGGGGCTGGTGAAGCTTTCTTT
-	TRBV6-5	TRBJ2-7	-	15	CASSYSGESSYEQYF	TGTGCCAGCAGTTACTCCGGGGAAAGCTCCTACGAGCAGTACTTC